This T cell receptor (beta chain) was found in a study of tumor-infiltrating lymphocytes in primary liver carcinoma. About the study: Male and female patients aged 30 to 69 years made up the cohort. Sample yields of productive TCRbeta reads, ranging from roughly 3.5 to 7.13 million, were similar across tissue types. Notes on the study in general: Reduced overlap was seen in tumor-adjacent and tumor-blood pairs versus tumor region pairs. CD4+ and CD8+ repertoires could not be compared in these unsorted bulk samples.

CDR1 is ENHRY and CDR2 is SYGVKD in the germline V gene. This CDR3 is built from 15 residues. A word on this clonotype: Its antigen is currently unknown. With a much larger clone just one base away, this may be a read error.

The blood RNA (from unsorted whole blood) was obtained, and germline DNA was also extracted. A constant-region primer served to make TCR beta cDNA from approximately 490 ng total RNA. It was through three nested multiplex PCR rounds of slightly modified ARM-PCR that TCR beta libraries arose. In the first two PCR rounds, TRBV1-TRBV30 forward primers were paired with a C-beta reverse primer, and each round lasted roughly 9 cycles. TCRdb re-called the multiplex PCR reads through MiXCR, storing one row per CDR3 protein. The data show about 180,000 distinct CDR3 sequences, over 50% seen once. The TCR was taken from a man aged 35-49 years with primary liver carcinoma and hepatitis B virus infection. Sequencing was carried out using peripheral blood. The chain has TRBV10-3 and TRBJ2-3, with TRBD2 matching over 9 bases. The CDR3 DNA reads TGTGCCATCTGTGATCCCGCGAGGCGGGAGGGCACCCAGTATTTT. This translates into CAICDPARREGTQYF.